The 25 T cell receptor beta chains below were found in one sample sequenced in a study of T cells in Graves' hyperthyroidism and ophthalmopathy. TCR beta CDR3 regions were amplified from RNA. The primer set for the first-round RT-PCR of the TCR CDR3 was HTBI. One entry per CDR3 protein, called by TCRdb with MiXCR from the multiplex PCR reads. The table shows approximately 410,000 distinct CDR3 sequences, with roughly 15% occurring only once. The sequenced sample consisted of blood. The receptors were gathered from a man younger than 30 with Graves' ophthalmopathy.

This clonotype was seen ten or more times. V and J are TRBV9 and TRBJ2-3; 13 bases match TRBD2. Trimming removed 2 bases from V and 4 bases from J; junction bases left unmatched: 10. The length of the CDR3 is 18 residues. The germline gives CDR1 SGDLS, CDR2 YYNGEE. CDR3 DNA sequence: TGTGCCAGCAGCGTGCTGGGACTAGCGGGAACGGGCTCAGATACGCAGTATTTT. Encoded protein: CASSVLGLAGTGSDTQYF. Combining the CDR3 with reference TRBV9 and TRBJ2-3 gives the whole variable domain DSGVTQTPKHLITATGQRVTLRCSPRSGDLSVYWYQQSLDQGLQFLIQYYNGEERAKGNILERFSAQQFPDLHSELNLSSLELGDSALYFCASSVLGLAGTGSDTQYFGPGTRLTVL.

This clonotype appeared many times. The chain joins TRBV10-3 to TRBJ1-1; 11 nucleotides line up with TRBD1. The germline V gene encodes CDR1 ENHRY and CDR2 SYGVKD. V lost 4 bases, J lost 0 bases, and 4 bases stayed unmatched. This CDR3 is 16 amino acids long. CDR3 DNA sequence: TGTGCCATCAGTGGGACAGGGGGCGCAATGAACACTGAAGCTTTCTTT. Amino acid sequence: CAISGTGGAMNTEAFF.

Comment on this clonotype: Given a much more abundant clone one base away, this may be a read error. The rearrangement links TRBV12-3 or TRBV12-4 to TRBJ2-1; D remains ambiguous. Trimming pared 7 bases from V and 2 bases from J, leaving 12 bases between. This CDR3 region has 14 residues. CDR3 loop: CASKINGTYNEQFF. The DNA for the CDR3 is TGTGCCAGCAAGATTAACGGAACCTACAATGAGCAGTTCTTC.

The rearrangement uses TRBV6-5 and TRBJ2-5; the D is unclear. The length of the CDR3 is 13 residues. The V end was cut by 4 bases, the J end by 1 base, with 7 bases between. Looked up from germline, CDR1 is MNHEY and CDR2 is SVGAGI. This CDR3 reads CASSFHSQETQYF. DNA of the CDR3: TGTGCCAGCAGTTTCCACAGCCAAGAGACCCAGTACTTC.

This clonotype was seen repeatedly, ten times or more. This chain connects TRBV5-1 to TRBJ1-1, with D maybe TRBD1 (5 bases). The CDR3 covers 14 residues. V lost 3 bases and J 4 bases, leaving 13 bases between the germline ends. Germline V gene sequence: CDR1 SGHRS, CDR2 YFSETQ. The chain's CDR3 is CASSWDRSSTEAFF. The CDR3 DNA follows: TGCGCCAGCAGCTGGGACCGGTCGAGCACTGAAGCTTTCTTT.

This clonotype was found many times. The chain combines TRBV27 with TRBJ2-1, with 13 positions matching TRBD2. This CDR3 has 17 amino acids. V dropped 1 base and J dropped 1; count of bases not matched to a gene: 1. Germline V gene data show CDR1 as MNHEY and CDR2 as SMNVEV (reference sequence). CDR3 bases: TGTGCCAGCAGTTTATGGGGACTAGCGGGATCCTACAATGAGCAGTTCTTC. Protein sequence: CASSLWGLAGSYNEQFF.

In this sample, this clonotype turned up many times. The chain has TRBV7-2 and TRBJ1-4; TRBD1 aligns across 7 bases. This CDR3 comprises 12 residues. Germline V CDR1 and CDR2: SGHTA, FQGNSA. The junction had 7 bases not matched to a gene; V was cut back by 5 bases and J by 13 bases. CDR3 loop: CASSNRDSGLFF. CDR3 in DNA: TGTGCCAGCAGCAATAGGGACAGCGGACTGTTTTTT.

This clonotype was found many times. This sequence joins TRBV12-3 or TRBV12-4 and TRBJ2-3; TRBD2 matches at 11 bases. The J segment lost 6 bases and the V segment lost 7 bases, leaving 15 bases of the junction unmatched. The CDR3 extends over 17 amino acids. DNA of the CDR3: TGTGCCAGCAACAACCCCTCCCTAGCGGGGGGTGGGGATACGCAGTATTTT. The encoded protein is CASNNPSLAGGGDTQYF.

This clonotype appeared a few times. V gene TRBV11-2 combines with J gene TRBJ1-3; 9 bases fit TRBD1. The CDR3 contains 16 residues. Germline loops: CDR1 SGHAT, CDR2 FQNNGV. V lost 5 bases and J lost 0; bases outside the gene matches: 5. The CDR3 region is CASSIVDRGSGNTIYF. CDR3 sequence (DNA): TGTGCCAGCAGCATAGTGGACAGGGGCTCTGGAAACACCATATATTTT.

The chain recombines TRBV29-1 with TRBJ2-3, with 8 bases that match TRBD1. The germline gives CDR1 SQVTM, CDR2 ANQGSEA. Losses at the gene ends were 6 bases for V and 3 bases for J; bases not matched to a gene: 8. CDR3 size: 14 residues. CDR3 sequence reads: CSVGPTGATDTQYF. The CDR3 bases are TGCAGCGTGGGCCCGACAGGGGCGACAGATACGCAGTATTTT.

At least ten counts were recorded for this clonotype. The V gene is TRBV3-1, the J gene TRBJ1-1; 9 bases align to TRBD1. The germline V gene encodes CDR1 LGHDT and CDR2 YNNKEL (reference sequence). This CDR3 comprises 14 residues. V was pared by 4 bases and J by 7 bases, with 7 bases of the junction left unmatched. Here the CDR3 reads CASSPWDRESEAFF. The CDR3 bases are TGTGCCAGCAGCCCCTGGGACAGGGAGAGTGAAGCTTTCTTT.

The rearrangement uses TRBV11-3 and TRBJ2-5, with no clear D. Trimming removed 2 bases at V and 3 bases at J, with 10 bases between. Per the germline V gene, CDR1 is SGHNT and CDR2 is YENEEA. The CDR3 totals 14 residues. The CDR3 DNA reads as TGTGCCAGCAGCTTAAGAGGCACCAAAGAGACCCAGTACTTC. Its translation is CASSLRGTKETQYF.

This clonotype occurred a few times. This chain connects TRBV5-1 to TRBJ1-1; D is undetermined. Between the trimmed V and J ends, which lost 4 bases and 3 bases, there was a span of 16 bases. From germline, CDR1 is SGHRS and CDR2 YFSETQ. The CDR3 consists of 15 residues. CDR3 DNA sequence: TGCGCCAGCAGCCCTTACAGTTTAGTTGACACTGAAGCTTTCTTT. It codes for CASSPYSLVDTEAFF.

This clonotype was observed many times. The gene calls are TRBV30 and TRBJ2-3, with D possibly being TRBD1 or TRBD2 (5 bases each). CDR1 is GTSNPN, CDR2 SVGIG, per germline (reference sequence). The CDR3 runs to 13 residues. Trimming shortened V by 3 bases and J by 4 bases, and 11 bases separated the two germline ends. DNA of the CDR3: TGTGCCTGGAGCTATCGGGGCCCAGATACGCAGTATTTT. Translation: CAWSYRGPDTQYF. The whole variable domain, remainder taken from reference TRBV30 and TRBJ2-3, is SQTIHQWPATLVQPVGSPLSLECTVEGTSNPNLYWYRQAAGRGLQLLFYSVGIGQISSEVPQNLSASRPQDRQFILSSKKLLLSDSGFYLCAWSYRGPDTQYFGPGTRLTVL.

This sequence joins TRBV9 and TRBJ1-1; 8 bases fit TRBD1. The germline V gene has CDR1 SGDLS and CDR2 YYNGEE. The CDR3 has 14 residues. V dropped 4 bases and J dropped 2; count of bases not matched to a gene: 4. This CDR3 reads CASSRTGTNTEAFF. In DNA, the CDR3 is TGTGCCAGCAGCAGGACAGGGACCAACACTGAAGCTTTCTTT.

This chain joins TRBV18 and TRBJ2-4, with D tentatively TRBD1 (5 bases). CDR3 length: 18 amino acids. The germline CDR1 and CDR2 sequences are KGHSH and LQKENI. V dropped 3 bases and J dropped 0 bases, with 18 bases sitting between them. For the CDR3, the DNA is TGTGCCAGCTCACCCTCTAACTTTGACAGTGCAGCCAAAAACATTCAGTACTTC. Protein product: CASSPSNFDSAAKNIQYF.

This clonotype appeared a few times. CDR3 DNA: TGTGCCAGCAGCGGAATAGCGGGGGTGACCTACAATGAGCAGTTCTTC. This sequence encodes CASSGIAGVTYNEQFF. The chain recombines TRBV9 with TRBJ2-1; 9 bases agree with TRBD2. V shed 3 bases, J shed 2 bases, and the junction held 6 bases outside the gene matches. CDR3 length: 16 residues. Germline V lookup: CDR1 SGDLS, CDR2 YYNGEE.

The table lists this clonotype with a few counts. CDR3 coding DNA: TGTGCCACCGCGGAAGGGGGCCCTATGAACACTGAAGCTTTCTTT. Residues: CATAEGGPMNTEAFF. The chain recombines TRBV24-1 with TRBJ1-1, with 7 bases fitting TRBD1. With V trimmed by 9 bases and J by 0 bases, 9 bases remained unmatched. The V gene's germline CDR1 is KGHDR and CDR2 SFDVKD. CDR3 length equals 15 residues.

To note about this clonotype: This may come from a read error, since a much larger clone is one base off. The chain joins TRBV11-2 to TRBJ2-5, with 8 bases identical to TRBD1. The germline V gene has CDR1 SGHAT and CDR2 FQNNGV. The J segment lost 4 bases and the V segment lost 3 bases, leaving 1 base of the junction unmatched. The CDR3 runs 13 residues. In DNA form, the CDR3 reads TGTGCCAGCAGCTTGACAGGGGCAGAGACCCAGTACTTC. Translating gives CASSLTGAETQYF.

This clonotype was picked up a small number of times. The genes are TRBV14 and TRBJ1-6; TRBD1 agrees at 7 bases. The CDR3 extends over 16 amino acids. The germline V gene encodes CDR1 SGHDN and CDR2 FVKESK. The J segment lost 8 bases and the V segment lost 0 bases, leaving 7 bases of the junction unmatched. CDR3 protein: CASSQELPGGYSPLHF. DNA of the CDR3: TGTGCCAGCAGCCAAGAGTTGCCAGGGGGTTATTCACCCCTCCACTTT.

The chain carries TRBV9 and TRBJ1-2; possible D gene TRBD1, 5 bases. The CDR3 contains 14 residues. Trimming took 1 base from V and 8 from J, leaving 15 bases between them. Germline V lookup: CDR1 SGDLS, CDR2 YYNGEE. The CDR3 reads CASSVRGPMEGYTF. CDR3 coding DNA: TGTGCCAGCAGCGTAAGGGGACCGATGGAGGGCTACACCTTC.

The table lists this clonotype with many counts. CDR3 nucleotide sequence: TGTGCCAGCAGCTTATCCGGCTACTCAGGGGACCTCTCTGGCTACACCTTC. This translates into CASSLSGYSGDLSGYTF. The rearrangement joins TRBV7-9 to TRBJ1-2; possibly TRBD1 for D (6 bases). V lost 2 bases to trimming and J lost 7 bases, with 23 bases between them. In germline, CDR1 is SEHNR, CDR2 FQNEAQ (reference sequence). This CDR3 spans 17 amino acids.

This clonotype was observed many times. The chain has TRBV30 and TRBJ1-5, with 9 bases matching TRBD1. Trimming cost V 5 bases and J 5 bases; bases outside gene matches: 7. Germline V lookup: CDR1 GTSNPN, CDR2 SVGIG (reference sequence). The CDR3 contains 14 residues. CDR3 coding DNA: TGTGCCTGGCAATCCGGGACAGGGTATCAGCCCCAGCATTTT. Translation gives CAWQSGTGYQPQHF.

This clonotype was seen a single time. J is TRBJ1-3 and V is TRBV5-8, with D uncertain. V was clipped by 5 bases and J by 0 bases, with 6 bases between them. This CDR3 is built from 13 residues. In germline, CDR1 is SGHTS, CDR2 YDEGEE. The CDR3: CASSSRSGNTIYF. Written as DNA, the CDR3 is TGTGCCAGCAGTAGCCGCTCTGGAAACACCATATATTTT.

Concerning this clonotype: The junction differs from germline at one of its ends, possibly a read error. This chain links TRBV10-3 with TRBJ2-4; D not resolved. Germline CDR1 reads ENHRY; CDR2 reads SYGVKD. This CDR3 spans 16 amino acids. Here the CDR3 DNA reads TGTGCCAGCAGTTTCACGACGACATCCTACAATCGGATTCAGTACTTC. Translated: CASSFTTTSYNRIQYF.